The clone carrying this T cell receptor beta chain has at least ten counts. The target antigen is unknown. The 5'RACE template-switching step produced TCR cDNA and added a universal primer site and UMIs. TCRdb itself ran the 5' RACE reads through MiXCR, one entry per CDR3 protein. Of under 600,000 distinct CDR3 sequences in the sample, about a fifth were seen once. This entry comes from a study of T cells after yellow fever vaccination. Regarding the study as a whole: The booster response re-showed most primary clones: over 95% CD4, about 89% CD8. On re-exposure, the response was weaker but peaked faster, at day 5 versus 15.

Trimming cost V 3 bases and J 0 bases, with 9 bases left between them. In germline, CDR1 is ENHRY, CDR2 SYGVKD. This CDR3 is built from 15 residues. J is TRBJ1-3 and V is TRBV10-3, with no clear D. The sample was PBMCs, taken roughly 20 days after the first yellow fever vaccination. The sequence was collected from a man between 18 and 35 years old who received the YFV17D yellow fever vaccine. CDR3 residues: CAISDPDVSGNTIYF. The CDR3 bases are TGTGCCATCAGTGACCCAGATGTCTCTGGAAACACCATATATTTT.